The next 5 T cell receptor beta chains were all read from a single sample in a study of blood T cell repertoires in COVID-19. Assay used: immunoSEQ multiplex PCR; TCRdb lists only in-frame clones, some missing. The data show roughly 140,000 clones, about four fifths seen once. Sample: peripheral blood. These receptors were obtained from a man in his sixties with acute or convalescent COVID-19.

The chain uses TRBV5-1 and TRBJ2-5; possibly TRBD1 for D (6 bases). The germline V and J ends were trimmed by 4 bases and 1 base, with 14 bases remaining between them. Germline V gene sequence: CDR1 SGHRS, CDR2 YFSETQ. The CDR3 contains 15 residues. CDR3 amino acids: CASSASQGGQETQYF. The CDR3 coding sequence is TGCGCCAGCAGCGCCTCACAGGGCGGCCAAGAGACCCAGTACTTC.

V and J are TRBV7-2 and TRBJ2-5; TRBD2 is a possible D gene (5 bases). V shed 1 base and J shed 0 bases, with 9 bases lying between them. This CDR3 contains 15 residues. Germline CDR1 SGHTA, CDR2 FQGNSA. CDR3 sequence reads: CASSLVPGYQETQYF. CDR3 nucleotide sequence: TGTGCCAGCAGCTTAGTCCCGGGGTACCAAGAGACCCAGTACTTC.

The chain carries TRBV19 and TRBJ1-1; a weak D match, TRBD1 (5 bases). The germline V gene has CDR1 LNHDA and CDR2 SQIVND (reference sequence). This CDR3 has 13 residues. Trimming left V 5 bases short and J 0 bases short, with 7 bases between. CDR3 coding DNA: TGTGCCAGTAGTTCAGGGTTGAACACTGAAGCTTTCTTT. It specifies CASSSGLNTEAFF.

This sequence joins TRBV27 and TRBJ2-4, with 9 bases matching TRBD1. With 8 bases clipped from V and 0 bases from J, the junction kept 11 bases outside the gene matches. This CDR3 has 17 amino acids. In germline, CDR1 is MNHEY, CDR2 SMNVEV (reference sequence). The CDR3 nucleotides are TGTGCCAGCGGGGGGTGGGACAGGGTATCAGCCAAAAACATTCAGTACTTC. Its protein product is CASGGWDRVSAKNIQYF.

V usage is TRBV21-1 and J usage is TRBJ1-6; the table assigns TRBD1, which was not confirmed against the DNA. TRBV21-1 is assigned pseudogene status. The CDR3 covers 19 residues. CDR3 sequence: CANPQASRGSSSYNSPLHF. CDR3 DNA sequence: TGTGCCAACCCACAGGCGAGTAGGGGTAGTAGTTCCTATAATTCACCCCTCCACTTT.